This passage covers 3 T cell receptor beta chains from one sample sequenced in a study of cytomegalovirus exposure and HLA in healthy donors. Generated by immunoSEQ multiplex PCR, the TCRdb table keeps only in-frame clones and is missing some. This sample has 100,000 to 120,000 clones, with around nine tenths found just once. Sample: PBMCs. The receptors stem from a woman aged 25 to 39 in good health and CMV-seropositive.

CDR3 nucleotides: TGTGCCAGCAGTTTATGGGGGACTAGCGGGGGAGAAATCCAAGAGACCCAGTACTTC. It yields the protein CASSLWGTSGGEIQETQYF. The rearrangement links TRBV27 to TRBJ2-5; 14 bases align to TRBD2. The CDR3 runs to 19 residues. V lost 1 base, J lost 1 base, and 8 bases stayed unmatched. In germline, CDR1 is MNHEY, CDR2 SMNVEV (reference sequence).

This clone has a handful of counts. The chain recombines TRBV4-3 with TRBJ2-2; D not resolved. Germline V gene data show CDR1 as LGHNA and CDR2 as YSLEER. This CDR3 spans 14 amino acids. Trimming took off 0 bases at V and 4 bases at J, with 6 bases between the two ends. The CDR3 region has the DNA TGCGCCAGCAGCCAAGAGGCCAGCACCGGGGAGCTGTTTTTT. Amino acids: CASSQEASTGELFF.

The chain has TRBV30 and TRBJ1-2; D might be TRBD1 (6 bases). Looked up from germline, CDR1 is GTSNPN and CDR2 is SVGIG (reference sequence). This CDR3 contains 15 residues. V was clipped by 7 bases and J by 1 base, with 19 bases between them. CDR3 loop: CALTRDTRSNYGYTF. The CDR3 bases are TGTGCCTTGACCCGGGACACGAGGAGTAACTATGGCTACACCTTC. Based on the CDR3 plus reference TRBV30 and TRBJ1-2, the full variable domain is SQTIHQWPATLVQPVGSPLSLECTVEGTSNPNLYWYRQAAGRGLQLLFYSVGIGQISSEVPQNLSASRPQDRQFILSSKKLLLSDSGFYLCALTRDTRSNYGYTFGSGTRLTVV.